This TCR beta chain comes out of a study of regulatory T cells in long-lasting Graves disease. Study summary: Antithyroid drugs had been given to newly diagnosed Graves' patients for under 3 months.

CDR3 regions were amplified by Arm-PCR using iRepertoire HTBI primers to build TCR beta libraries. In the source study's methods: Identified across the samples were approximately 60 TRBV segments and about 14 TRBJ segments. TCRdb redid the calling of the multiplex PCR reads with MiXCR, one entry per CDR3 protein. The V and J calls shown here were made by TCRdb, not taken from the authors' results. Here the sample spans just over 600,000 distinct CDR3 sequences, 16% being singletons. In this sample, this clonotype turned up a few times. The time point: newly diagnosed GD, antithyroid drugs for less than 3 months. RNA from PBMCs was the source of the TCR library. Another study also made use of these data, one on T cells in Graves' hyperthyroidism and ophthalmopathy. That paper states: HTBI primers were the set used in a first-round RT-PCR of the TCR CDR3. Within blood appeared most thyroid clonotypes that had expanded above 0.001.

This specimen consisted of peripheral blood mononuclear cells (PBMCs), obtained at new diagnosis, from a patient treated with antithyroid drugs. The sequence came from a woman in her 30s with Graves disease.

This CDR3 is CASSEQGGIYSYEQYF. For the CDR3, the DNA is TGTGCCAGCAGCGAGCAGGGCGGGATCTACTCCTACGAGCAGTACTTC. The chain employs TRBV25-1 and TRBJ2-7; a possible D gene is TRBD2 (6 bases). The CDR3 runs 16 residues. The V gene's germline CDR1 is MGHDK and CDR2 SYGVNS. V was pared by 6 bases and J by 0 bases, with 18 bases between.